This T cell receptor beta chain was obtained from a study of blood T cell repertoires in COVID-19. Study-level information: Specimens from acute and convalescent COVID-19 originated in the United States, Italy and Spain. Sources were T cells, B-cell-depleted T cells, or PBMCs; the material itself was cDNA or gDNA.

Per the study methods: Reference gene primer amplification gave nucleated cell count estimates. Only in-frame clones appear in the TCRdb table, and some are missing; sequencing was by immunoSEQ multiplex PCR. That table is the source of V, J and clone size, and D and trimming were worked out from the DNA. The data contain around 300,000 clones, 80% to 90% of them singletons. The CDR3 consists of 14 residues. V lost 8 bases, J lost 3 bases, and 7 bases stayed unmatched. The V gene's germline CDR1 is KGHDR and CDR2 SFDVKD. Sequencing was done on a sample of peripheral blood. The chain carries TRBV24-1 and TRBJ2-3; 7 bases are shared with TRBD1. This clonotype was obtained from a woman between 25 and 40 years old with active or convalescent COVID-19. CDR3 DNA: TGTGCCACCAAGGCACAGGGGATAACAGATACGCAGTATTTT. It translates to CATKAQGITDTQYF.